Many counts were recorded for the clone carrying this TCR beta chain. This entry is derived from a study of naive and memory T cell subsets. Germline loops: CDR1 LGHDT, CDR2 YNNKEL (reference sequence). This CDR3 comprises 14 residues. Trimming removed 2 bases from V and 7 bases from J, with 14 bases in between. Both TRBC1 and TRBC2 were covered by a beta constant-region primer of two equimolar oligonucleotides. TCRdb ran MiXCR on the UMI-ligation and nested PCR reads and lists one entry per CDR3 protein. Seen here are 65,000 to 85,000 distinct CDR3 sequences, about an eighth observed once, and the top ten hold roughly 0.9%.

The receptor's source is a human donor in good health. This chain connects TRBV3-1 to TRBJ2-5; the D gene is possibly TRBD2 (5 bases). Sequenced sample: central memory CD4+ T cells from blood. CDR3: CASSQRADAGTQYF. CDR3 DNA: TGTGCCAGCAGCCAAAGGGCGGACGCGGGGACCCAGTACTTC.